Shown below are 22 T cell receptor beta chains from a single sample sequenced in a study of blood T cell repertoires in COVID-19. Clones were sequenced by immunoSEQ multiplex PCR, and TCRdb holds only the in-frame ones, with some missing. The data show some 240,000 clones, about 80% seen once. The sequenced sample was PBMCs or T cells enriched from blood (not recorded which). Every receptor here comes from a man aged 45-65 years who had recovered from COVID-19.

V usage is TRBV5-6 and J usage is TRBJ1-2, with D possibly matching TRBD1 (6 bases). V shed 2 bases and J shed 2 bases, with 13 bases lying between them. The CDR3 totals 15 residues. Germline CDR1 SGHDT, CDR2 YYEEEE. The CDR3 DNA reads as TGTGCCAGCAGCTTAAGGGACAATGGGAACTATGGCTACACCTTC. Protein: CASSLRDNGNYGYTF.

The V gene is TRBV13, the J gene TRBJ2-1; tentative D call: TRBD2 (6 bases). The germline V gene encodes CDR1 PRHDT and CDR2 FYEKMQ (reference sequence). The length of the CDR3 is 17 residues. The germline V and J ends were trimmed by 1 base and 1 base, with 14 bases remaining between them. The CDR3 region has the DNA TGTGCCAGCAGCTTAGTGCGGGAAGGGTTATCCTACAATGAGCAGTTCTTC. Amino acid sequence: CASSLVREGLSYNEQFF. Variable domain in full (rest from reference TRBV13 and TRBJ2-1): AAGVIQSPRHLIKEKRETATLKCYPIPRHDTVYWYQQGPGQDPQFLISFYEKMQSDKGSIPDRFSAQQFSDYHSELNMSSLELGDSALYFCASSLVREGLSYNEQFFGPGTRLTVL.

The rearrangement uses TRBV27 and TRBJ2-3, with D maybe TRBD1 (6 bases). The CDR3 runs to 15 residues. Germline CDR1 is MNHEY and CDR2 is SMNVEV (reference sequence). Trimming removed 6 bases at V and 2 bases at J, with 15 bases between. The CDR3 DNA reads TGTGCCAGCAGGTGGACAGTGCGGTCCACAGATACGCAGTATTTT. Residues: CASRWTVRSTDTQYF.

This chain links TRBV5-6 with TRBJ2-1, with D perhaps matching TRBD1 (5 bases). The ends were cut back, 0 bases at V and 2 bases at J, with 9 bases in the middle. The CDR3 has 15 amino acids. The V gene's germline CDR1 is SGHDT and CDR2 YYEEEE. The CDR3 DNA is TGTGCCAGCAGCTTGGGGCAGGGCACCTACAATGAGCAGTTCTTC. It encodes CASSLGQGTYNEQFF.

The J gene is TRBJ1-5, the V gene TRBV30; TRBD1 matches at 7 bases. CDR3 length: 15 amino acids. Germline V gene data show CDR1 as GTSNPN and CDR2 as SVGIG (reference sequence). The J segment lost 6 bases and the V segment lost 2 bases, leaving 10 bases of the junction unmatched. The CDR3 is CAWSPGQVSGQPQHF. The CDR3, as DNA: TGTGCCTGGAGTCCAGGACAGGTCTCGGGTCAGCCCCAGCATTTT.

CDR3 sequence: CASSVSDSTGELFF. In DNA form, the CDR3 reads TGTGCCAGCAGCGTAAGCGATTCCACCGGGGAGCTGTTTTTT. The rearrangement links TRBV9 to TRBJ2-2; no definite D call. CDR1 is SGDLS, CDR2 YYNGEE, per germline. CDR3 length equals 14 residues. V was cut by 1 base and J by 4 bases, with 8 bases left in between.

This chain joins TRBV7-6 and TRBJ1-1; 7 bases fit TRBD1. V was clipped by 5 bases and J by 0 bases; unmatched bases: 6. The CDR3 is 15 residues long. Germline lookup yields CDR1 SGHVS and CDR2 FNYEAQ. This CDR3 is CASSLRQGVNTEAFF. In DNA, the CDR3 is TGTGCCAGCAGCCTACGACAGGGAGTGAACACTGAAGCTTTCTTT.

Concerning this clone itself: The same CDR3 is also encoded by other DNA sequences in this sample. The chain combines TRBV3-1 (or the pseudogene TRBV3-2) with TRBJ1-1; D is perhaps TRBD1 (5 bases). The V and J ends lost 1 base and 0 bases respectively, with 6 bases between them. There are 14 residues in the CDR3. Germline V gene data show CDR1 as LGHDT and CDR2 as YNNKEL (reference sequence). CDR3 region: CASSQGGLNTEAFF. CDR3 DNA sequence: TGTGCCAGCAGCCAAGGGGGCCTGAACACTGAAGCTTTCTTT.

The V call is TRBV6-5, the J call TRBJ2-7, with D uncertain. The V end was cut by 4 bases, the J end by 2 bases, with 12 bases between. The CDR3 extends over 14 amino acids. Germline CDR1 reads MNHEY; CDR2 reads SVGAGI. CDR3 region: CASSWQILPYEQYF. Written as DNA, the CDR3 is TGTGCCAGCAGTTGGCAGATTCTCCCCTACGAGCAGTACTTC.

This rearrangement joins TRBV2 to TRBJ2-7; TRBD1 agrees at 7 bases. Germline V CDR1 and CDR2: SNHLY, FYNNEI. This CDR3 has 14 amino acids. After removal of 6 bases from V and 0 bases from J, the junction contained 5 bases not matched to a gene. CDR3 residues: CASREDRYSYEQYF. In nucleotides, the CDR3 is TGTGCCAGCAGGGAGGACAGGTACTCCTACGAGCAGTACTTC.

This clone was recorded once. The CDR3, as DNA: TGTGCCAGCAGCATTAGCGGGAGGGAAGAGACCCAGTACTTC. Translated: CASSISGREETQYF. The chain links TRBV9 to TRBJ2-5; the match to TRBD2 covers 11 bases. V lost 4 bases and J lost 3; bases outside the gene matches: 2. CDR3 length: 14 residues. CDR1 is SGDLS and CDR2 is YYNGEE in the germline V gene.

This clone occurred a few times. Being one base from a much bigger clone, this may be a read error. This specimen includes other DNA sequences encoding the same CDR3. This chain connects TRBV9 to TRBJ1-2; D perhaps matches TRBD1 (5 bases). This CDR3 has 13 amino acids. CDR1 is SGDLS, CDR2 YYNGEE, per germline. V lost 0 bases, J lost 4 bases, and 7 bases lay in between. CDR3 region: CASSVGQSYGYTF. In DNA, the CDR3 is TGTGCCAGCAGCGTAGGACAGAGCTATGGCTACACCTTC.

The genes are TRBV11-3 and TRBJ2-7; 15 bases map to TRBD2. Germline CDR1 and CDR2: SGHNT and YENEEA. V was pared by 5 bases and J by 2 bases, with 4 bases of the junction left unmatched. The length of the CDR3 is 16 residues. CDR3 in DNA: TGTGCCAGCAGCATCGGGACTAGCGGGAGGACCTACGAGCAGTACTTC. Translated, it gives CASSIGTSGRTYEQYF.

This sequence joins TRBV5-1 and TRBJ1-3; the D is unclear. Germline V gene lookup returns CDR1 SGHRS and CDR2 YFSETQ. The V and J ends lost 0 bases and 4 bases respectively, with 14 bases between them. CDR3 length: 16 residues. The CDR3 DNA reads as TGCGCCAGCAGCTTGGGCACTCCCTCGACAGGAAACACCATATATTTT. Translated, it gives CASSLGTPSTGNTIYF.

To note about this clone: Different DNA sequences within this sample yield the same CDR3. The chain recombines TRBV19 with TRBJ2-3; 10 bases match TRBD1. Germline V gene lookup returns CDR1 LNHDA and CDR2 SQIVND (reference sequence). V trimming: 3 bases; J trimming: 3 bases; junction bases outside the gene matches: 3. The CDR3 is made up of 15 amino acids. CDR3 residues: CASSIRQGATDTQYF. The CDR3 DNA is TGTGCCAGTAGTATTAGACAGGGGGCAACAGATACGCAGTATTTT.

This sequence joins TRBV7-9 and TRBJ2-2; 11 bases align to TRBD2. J was trimmed by 3 bases and V by 6 bases; bases with no gene match: 3. Per germline, CDR1 SEHNR and CDR2 FQNEAQ (reference sequence). This CDR3 has 15 amino acids. This CDR3 is CASSLTSGDTGELFF. The CDR3 coding sequence is TGTGCCAGCAGTCTGACTAGCGGGGACACCGGGGAGCTGTTTTTT.

This clone came up once. This chain uses TRBV10-2 with TRBJ2-7; the match to TRBD1 covers 11 bases. Per the germline V gene, CDR1 is WSHSY and CDR2 is SAAADI. The CDR3 has 16 amino acids. V shed 6 bases, J shed 2 bases, and the junction held 9 bases outside the gene matches. CDR3 amino acids: CASRRTGTGGTYEQYF. DNA for the CDR3: TGCGCCAGCAGGAGAACCGGGACAGGGGGGACCTACGAGCAGTACTTC.

The chain couples TRBV2 to TRBJ1-5; D is uncertain. The V gene's germline CDR1 is SNHLY and CDR2 FYNNEI. The V and J ends lost 6 bases and 6 bases respectively, with 15 bases between them. This CDR3 has 14 residues. The CDR3: CASRDGLGSQPQHF. The CDR3 region has the DNA TGTGCCAGCAGAGACGGTCTTGGGAGTCAGCCCCAGCATTTT.

The chain recombines TRBV5-1 with TRBJ1-1, with 7 bases lining up with TRBD1. The trim removed 2 bases at V and 2 bases at J, leaving 3 bases unmatched. Germline CDR1 and CDR2: SGHRS and YFSETQ. The CDR3 runs 14 residues. The chain's CDR3 is CASSFGTVNTEAFF. For the CDR3, the DNA is TGCGCCAGCAGCTTTGGGACAGTTAACACTGAAGCTTTCTTT.

In this sample, this clone turned up once. The rearrangement uses TRBV10-3 and TRBJ2-5; the D gene is possibly TRBD1 (5 bases). From germline, CDR1 is ENHRY and CDR2 SYGVKD. This CDR3 has 12 amino acids. The V end was cut by 5 bases, the J end by 5 bases, with 9 bases between. This chain's CDR3 is CAISSPGETQYF. CDR3 bases: TGTGCCATCAGTTCCCCAGGGGAGACCCAGTACTTC.

CDR3 sequence (DNA): TGTGCCAGCAGCGTGTACAGGGACACCGGGGAGCTGTTTTTT. Amino acid sequence: CASSVYRDTGELFF. The chain is built from TRBV9 and TRBJ2-2; a weak D match, TRBD1 (6 bases). Trimming removed 2 bases from V and 3 bases from J, with 8 bases in between. The CDR3 runs 14 residues. Germline loops: CDR1 SGDLS, CDR2 YYNGEE.

The genes are TRBV3-1 (or the pseudogene TRBV3-2) and TRBJ2-3; weak D call: TRBD2 (6 bases). V dropped 4 bases and J dropped 3 bases, with 11 bases sitting between them. Looked up from germline, CDR1 is LGHDT and CDR2 is YNNKEL (reference sequence). The CDR3 is 14 amino acids. The DNA of the CDR3 is TGTGCCAGCAGCCTGCCGGGAGAGACAGATACGCAGTATTTT. It encodes CASSLPGETDTQYF.